This TCR beta chain was observed in a study of spatial heterogeneity in lung cancer. This CDR3 has 16 residues. V lost 1 base to trimming and J lost 2 bases, with 15 bases between them. Germline values: CDR1 SEHNR, CDR2 FQNEAQ (reference sequence). This clonotype was detected many times. TCRdb recomputed calls from the 5' RACE reads with MiXCR, one row per CDR3 protein. There are roughly 3,700 distinct CDR3 sequences in the sample; approximately 15% occur only once, and less than 70% lies in the top ten. Time point indicated: sample taken at primary tumor resection. Whole RNA from tumor, nontumor lung or frozen PBMC was sequenced unsorted.

This specimen was PBMCs, taken at surgery. The genes are TRBV7-9 and TRBJ2-7; D is unclear. The source is a male donor with early-stage non-small cell lung cancer. CDR3 in DNA: TGTGCCAGCAGCTTAGAGTTTTCTAGAAACCCCTACGAGCAGTACTTC. Residues: CASSLEFSRNPYEQYF.